The 8 T cell receptor beta chains reported below all come from one sample, sequenced in a study of T cell responses to AZD1222 COVID-19 vaccine. Libraries were prepared by immunoSEQ multiplex PCR; TCRdb keeps only in-frame clonotypes and omits some of them. The table shows some 120,000 clones, with about 91% occurring only once. This sample comprised peripheral blood, obtained on day 0 of AZD1222 vaccination. All receptors derive from an adult in good health.

The rearrangement uses TRBV18 and TRBJ1-1, with D unresolved. V gave up 1 base and J gave up 0 bases, with 12 bases separating them. The CDR3 length is 16 residues. The germline gives CDR1 KGHSH, CDR2 LQKENI. The CDR3 sequence is CASSPRQVPMNTEAFF. The CDR3 DNA sequence: TGTGCCAGCTCACCACGGCAGGTACCGATGAACACTGAAGCTTTCTTT.

The chain joins TRBV10-3 to TRBJ1-1, with 7 bases matching TRBD1. The germline V gene has CDR1 ENHRY and CDR2 SYGVKD. J lost 3 bases, V lost 9 bases, and 10 bases had no gene match. The CDR3 loop spans 14 amino acids. In DNA form, the CDR3 reads TGTGCCATAGCTGTACAGGGGACGGACACTGAAGCTTTCTTT. This sequence encodes CAIAVQGTDTEAFF.

The chain employs TRBV9 and TRBJ2-3; no definite D call. This CDR3 is 16 amino acids long. Germline V lookup: CDR1 SGDLS, CDR2 YYNGEE. The V and J ends lost 0 bases and 3 bases respectively, with 14 bases between them. Here the CDR3 DNA reads TGTGCCAGCAGCGTAGAAGAAGTCCCGTGGACAGATACGCAGTATTTT. Translated: CASSVEEVPWTDTQYF. The full variable domain, completed using reference TRBV9 and TRBJ2-3, is DSGVTQTPKHLITATGQRVTLRCSPRSGDLSVYWYQQSLDQGLQFLIQYYNGEERAKGNILERFSAQQFPDLHSELNLSSLELGDSALYFCASSVEEVPWTDTQYFGPGTRLTVL.

The V gene is TRBV19, the J gene TRBJ2-5; tentative D call: TRBD1 (7 bases). From germline, CDR1 is LNHDA and CDR2 SQIVND (reference sequence). V was clipped by 3 bases and J by 4 bases, with 12 bases between them. This CDR3 region has 14 residues. CDR3 sequence (DNA): TGTGCCAGTAGTATCAGGCAGGGGGGAGAGACCCAGTACTTC. It is translated as CASSIRQGGETQYF.

The V call is TRBV2, the J call TRBJ1-5; D is perhaps TRBD1 (6 bases). Trimming stripped 2 bases from V and 1 base from J, with 9 bases between. Germline-derived CDR1 and CDR2 are SNHLY and FYNNEI. CDR3 length: 15 amino acids. As DNA, the CDR3 is TGTGCCAGCAGTGAATGGACAGCCAGCAATCAGCCCCAGCATTTT. The encoded protein is CASSEWTASNQPQHF.

The chain employs TRBV7-9 and TRBJ1-3, with D hard to call. This CDR3 comprises 14 residues. Trimming took 1 base from V and 2 from J, leaving 6 bases between them. CDR1 and CDR2 (germline): SEHNR, FQNEAQ (reference sequence). The CDR3 DNA is TGTGCCAGCAGCTTAGTGGGAGCTGGAAACACCATATATTTT. Its translation: CASSLVGAGNTIYF. Looking up the rest from reference TRBV7-9 and TRBJ1-3 gives the full variable domain: DTGVSQNPRHKITKRGQNVTFRCDPISEHNRLYWYRQTLGQGPEFLTYFQNEAQLEKSRLLSDRFSAERPKGSFSTLEIQRTEQGDSAMYLCASSLVGAGNTIYFGEGSWLTVV.

The CDR3 DNA reads TGTGCCAGCAGGACTAGCGGGTCCGGGGAGCTGTTTTTT. Its protein product is CASRTSGSGELFF. V and J are TRBV3-1 (or the pseudogene TRBV3-2) and TRBJ2-2, with 10 bases fitting TRBD2. From germline, CDR1 is LGHDT and CDR2 YNNKEL (reference sequence). The CDR3 contains 13 residues. V lost 6 bases to trimming and J lost 6 bases; unmatched junction nucleotides: 1.

V and J are TRBV6-1 and TRBJ2-1; TRBD2 aligns across 15 bases. CDR1 is MNHNS and CDR2 is SASEGT in the germline V gene. Trimming at V came to 4 bases and at J to 4 bases, leaving 11 bases not matched to a gene. CDR3 size: 19 residues. CDR3 loop: CASSAPGTSGGRAYNEQFF. The CDR3, as DNA: TGTGCCAGCAGTGCCCCCGGGACTAGCGGGGGGCGGGCGTACAATGAGCAGTTCTTC.